This section outlines one T cell receptor beta chain sequence together with its context. Antigen: not known. The sample belongs to a study of cytomegalovirus exposure and HLA in healthy donors. V was clipped by 6 bases and J by 5 bases; unmatched bases: 3. CDR1 SNHLY and CDR2 FYNNEI come from the germline V gene. CDR3 size: 14 residues. Use of 60 Vbeta and 13 Jbeta primers characterized the PCR. Repertoires were generated with immunoSEQ multiplex PCR, while TCRdb's copy carries only in-frame clones and drops some. Among about 120,000 clones, 77% were seen once, and the ten largest hold approximately 11%. Study-wide results and limits: Association with HLA alleles at 0.05 false discovery rate was found for roughly 17,000 TCR beta sequences in a later analysis. Previously analyzed data showed that most TCR beta V segments were productive at a frequency of about 87% or about 30%.

This sequence originates from a middle-aged man in good health and CMV-seropositive. The sequencing input was PBMCs. The chain carries TRBV2 and TRBJ2-5; TRBD2 agrees at 13 bases. CDR3 DNA: TGTGCCAGCAGCGCGGGACTAGCGGGGGAGACCCAGTACTTC. Its protein product is CASSAGLAGETQYF.